The 25 T cell receptor beta chains in this list originate from one sample, sequenced in a study of blood T cell repertoires in COVID-19. The protocol was immunoSEQ multiplex PCR, while the TCRdb copy is restricted to in-frame clones and leaves out a portion. The sample includes around 360,000 clones, roughly 87% of them seen just once. The sequenced sample was PBMCs or T cells enriched from blood (not recorded which). These receptors all stem from a woman aged 30 to 39 who had recovered from COVID-19.

V is TRBV6-6 and J is TRBJ2-7; 8 nucleotides line up with TRBD2. The CDR3 runs to 15 residues. V trimming: 0 bases; J trimming: 3 bases; junction bases outside the gene matches: 4. Looked up from germline, CDR1 is MNHNY and CDR2 is SVGAGI (reference sequence). CDR3 in amino acids: CASSYSASGSYEQYF. Here the CDR3 DNA reads TGTGCCAGCAGTTACTCGGCGAGCGGGAGCTACGAGCAGTACTTC.

The V gene is TRBV6-1, the J gene TRBJ1-2; D unresolved. The CDR3 is made up of 12 amino acids. Trimming removed 2 bases at V and 5 bases at J, with 6 bases between. CDR1 is MNHNS and CDR2 is SASEGT in the germline V gene. CDR3 DNA sequence: TGTGCCAGCAGTGAATTGAGGTATGGCTACACCTTC. Translated: CASSELRYGYTF.

Note on this clone: The junction shows a germline mismatch at one end, possibly a read error. The V and J genes are TRBV7-7 and TRBJ2-2; 10 nucleotides align to TRBD2. In germline, CDR1 is SSHAT, CDR2 FNYEAQ (reference sequence). The CDR3 sequence is 15 residues long. CDR3 coding DNA: TGTGCTAGCACCCCAGGGACTAGCGTCGCCGGGGAGCTGTTTTTT. Residues: CASTPGTSVAGELFF.

The chain is built from TRBV4-2 and TRBJ1-3; D is unclear. This CDR3 region has 16 residues. Germline assignment: CDR1 LGHNA and CDR2 YNFKEQ. Trimming took off 0 bases at V and 0 bases at J, with 9 bases between the two ends. The CDR3 protein is CASSQDTPNSGNTIYF. The DNA for the CDR3 is TGTGCCAGCAGCCAAGATACACCGAACTCTGGAAACACCATATATTTT.

The CDR3 DNA reads as TGTGCCAGCAGTTACACACTAGGACTAGCGTTACACGAGCAGTACTTC. Translated: CASSYTLGLALHEQYF. The chain uses TRBV6-6 and TRBJ2-7; TRBD2 matches 9 bases. The CDR3 sequence is 16 residues long. After removal of 2 bases from V and 5 bases from J, the junction contained 10 bases not matched to a gene. In germline, CDR1 is MNHNY, CDR2 SVGAGI (reference sequence).

This clone was observed a single time. The chain joins TRBV19 to TRBJ2-2, with D possibly being TRBD2 (6 bases). The CDR3 totals 15 residues. V was pared by 6 bases and J by 1 base, with 12 bases between. Per the germline V gene, CDR1 is LNHDA and CDR2 is SQIVND (reference sequence). CDR3 coding DNA: TGTGCCAGTAGCAAGCGGCGGGAGAACACCGGGGAGCTGTTTTTT. As protein: CASSKRRENTGELFF.

This clone was picked up one time. The chain uses TRBV11-2 and TRBJ2-3, with 11 bases aligning to TRBD2. Looked up from germline, CDR1 is SGHAT and CDR2 is FQNNGV. The CDR3 length is 18 residues. V shed 1 base and J 0 bases; nucleotides not matched to a gene: 6. CDR3 sequence reads: CASSLGLAGGFSTDTQYF. CDR3 coding DNA: TGTGCCAGCAGCTTAGGGCTAGCGGGGGGCTTTAGCACAGATACGCAGTATTTT.

V is TRBV7-9 and J is TRBJ1-4, with D possibly being TRBD1 (5 bases). The CDR3 has 12 amino acids. Trimming removed 7 bases from V and 8 bases from J, with 11 bases in between. Germline CDR1 reads SEHNR; CDR2 reads FQNEAQ (reference sequence). CDR3 DNA: TGTGCCAGCACCAGGGTAGCCGAAAAACTGTTTTTT. It is translated as CASTRVAEKLFF.

The chain is built from TRBV27 and TRBJ1-4, with a tentative D call TRBD1 (5 bases). The CDR3 extends over 16 amino acids. Trimming stripped 5 bases from V and 8 bases from J, with 21 bases between. The germline CDR1 and CDR2 sequences are MNHEY and SMNVEV (reference sequence). The CDR3 nucleotides are TGTGCCAGCAGTCTTCGGGGGACGGTGGTTGTGGAAAAACTGTTTTTT. This codes for CASSLRGTVVVEKLFF.

In this sample, this clone turned up once. The genes are TRBV19 and TRBJ2-1; 13 bases align to TRBD2. The trim removed 1 base at V and 9 bases at J, leaving 24 bases unmatched. The germline V gene has CDR1 LNHDA and CDR2 SQIVND (reference sequence). The CDR3 extends over 22 amino acids. In nucleotides, the CDR3 is TGTGCCAGTAGTATAGGCCCGGGGGAGGGGGCAAGTACTAGCGGGAGGGCCCGTGAGCAGTTCTTC. Translated: CASSIGPGEGASTSGRAREQFF.

CDR3 DNA sequence: TGTGCCAGCAGGGCGACAGGGGGCTATGGCTACACCTTC. This codes for CASRATGGYGYTF. The genes are TRBV12-3 or TRBV12-4 and TRBJ1-2, with TRBD1 matching over 9 bases. Trimming at V came to 6 bases and at J to 4 bases, leaving 3 bases not matched to a gene. The CDR3 runs to 13 residues.

The chain uses TRBV5-5 and TRBJ1-4; unclear D gene. CDR3 length: 16 amino acids. V lost 1 base and J 0 bases, leaving 10 bases between the germline ends. The V gene's germline CDR1 is SGHKS and CDR2 YYEKEE (reference sequence). The CDR3 coding sequence is TGTGCCAGCAGCTTGAGTTACGGTACAACTAATGAAAAACTGTTTTTT. The encoded protein is CASSLSYGTTNEKLFF.

The chain couples TRBV24-1 to TRBJ2-5, with TRBD2 matching 11 bases. CDR1 is KGHDR, CDR2 SFDVKD, per germline. The CDR3 has 17 amino acids. After removal of 4 bases from V and 5 bases from J, the junction contained 11 bases not matched to a gene. The CDR3 sequence: CATSDYPSGGLVETQYF. The CDR3 bases are TGTGCCACCAGTGACTACCCTAGCGGGGGGCTCGTGGAGACCCAGTACTTC.

Turning to this clone: Other nucleotide sequences from this sample produce the same CDR3. The chain recombines TRBV19 with TRBJ1-2, with 7 bases lining up with TRBD1. J gave up 4 bases and V 1 base, and 3 bases lay outside the gene matches. The CDR3 is 14 amino acids. Germline lookup yields CDR1 LNHDA and CDR2 SQIVND (reference sequence). The CDR3 sequence is CASSIGQGVYGYTF. CDR3 in DNA: TGTGCCAGTAGTATAGGACAGGGAGTCTATGGCTACACCTTC. The full variable domain, with the rest looked up from reference TRBV19 and TRBJ1-2, is DGGITQSPKYLFRKEGQNVTLSCEQNLNHDAMYWYRQDPGQGLRLIYYSQIVNDFQKGDIAEGYSVSREKKESFPLTVTSAQKNPTAFYLCASSIGQGVYGYTFGSGTRLTVV.

The chain joins TRBV28 to TRBJ1-4; 8 nucleotides align to TRBD1. Trimming took 7 bases from V and 3 from J; bases not matched to a gene: 16. Germline CDR1 MDHEN, CDR2 SYDVKM. The CDR3 runs to 18 residues. The CDR3 sequence: CASTAPQGAGAANEKLFF. CDR3 coding DNA: TGTGCCAGCACCGCGCCCCAGGGGGCTGGGGCGGCTAATGAAAAACTGTTTTTT.

A few counts support this clone. This rearrangement joins TRBV6-5 to TRBJ1-2, with 8 bases fitting TRBD1. The CDR3 has 13 residues. After removal of 6 bases from V and 4 bases from J, the junction contained 4 bases not matched to a gene. The V gene's germline CDR1 is MNHEY and CDR2 SVGAGI. The CDR3 sequence is CASRPGGPYGYTF. CDR3 DNA sequence: TGTGCCAGCAGACCAGGGGGCCCCTATGGCTACACCTTC.

The table lists this clone with a few counts. This chain uses TRBV5-4 with TRBJ1-2; 8 bases fit TRBD1. Germline lookup yields CDR1 SGHNT and CDR2 YYREEE (reference sequence). Trimming removed 3 bases from V and 7 bases from J; junction bases left unmatched: 2. This CDR3 has 12 residues. The CDR3 protein is CASSYGQGGYTF. CDR3 sequence (DNA): TGTGCCAGCAGCTATGGACAGGGTGGCTACACCTTC.

The chain is built from TRBV3-1 (or the pseudogene TRBV3-2) and TRBJ1-6; a weak D match, TRBD1 (5 bases). The CDR3 sequence is 14 residues long. The V gene's germline CDR1 is LGHDT and CDR2 YNNKEL (reference sequence). The germline V and J ends were trimmed by 4 bases and 7 bases, with 11 bases remaining between them. CDR3 sequence reads: CASSPQSGNSPLHF. The CDR3 DNA reads TGTGCCAGCAGCCCTCAGTCAGGGAATTCACCCCTCCACTTT.

CDR3 sequence: CASNFEESGSRETQYF. CDR3 nucleotides: TGCGCCAGCAATTTCGAGGAGAGTGGGAGTCGGGAGACCCAGTACTTC. The chain links TRBV4-1 to TRBJ2-5; a possible D gene is TRBD2 (5 bases). Germline V CDR1 and CDR2: MGHRA, YSYEKL. The CDR3 totals 16 residues. Trimming took 7 bases from V and 5 from J, leaving 23 bases between them.

The rearrangement uses TRBV5-1 and TRBJ1-2, with TRBD1 as a possible D gene (6 bases). This CDR3 spans 14 amino acids. Trimming removed 1 base at V and 6 bases at J, with 13 bases between. Germline V CDR1 and CDR2: SGHRS, YFSETQ. Written as DNA, the CDR3 is TGCGCCAGCAGCTTGCCCGGGACAATGGATGGCTACACCTTC. This sequence encodes CASSLPGTMDGYTF.

A few counts support this clone. V is TRBV4-1 and J is TRBJ2-3, with TRBD2 matching 15 bases. The junction had 6 bases not matched to a gene; V was cut back by 2 bases and J by 0 bases. The CDR3 is 19 amino acids. Germline V lookup: CDR1 MGHRA, CDR2 YSYEKL. This chain's CDR3 is CASSQPGLAGGTSTDTQYF. CDR3 DNA sequence: TGCGCCAGCAGCCAACCGGGACTAGCGGGAGGCACTAGCACAGATACGCAGTATTTT.

The J gene is TRBJ2-7, the V gene TRBV7-9, with D maybe TRBD1 (6 bases). V was shortened by 5 bases and J by 2 bases, with 13 bases between the two germline ends. Per germline, CDR1 SEHNR and CDR2 FQNEAQ (reference sequence). The CDR3 is 14 residues long. Written as DNA, the CDR3 is TGTGCCAGCAGCCTTCCAGGGGCCCCCTACGAGCAGTACTTC. Translating gives CASSLPGAPYEQYF.

This sequence joins TRBV9 and TRBJ2-1; 9 nucleotides line up with TRBD2. The junction had 10 bases not matched to a gene; V was cut back by 3 bases and J by 6 bases. Germline values: CDR1 SGDLS, CDR2 YYNGEE. The CDR3 sequence is 16 residues long. The CDR3 spells CASSARAGTSINEQFF. CDR3 nucleotides: TGTGCCAGCAGCGCCAGGGCAGGGACTAGCATCAATGAGCAGTTCTTC.

The rearrangement links TRBV19 to TRBJ1-2; D not resolved. This CDR3 has 14 residues. The germline V and J ends were trimmed by 7 bases and 4 bases, with 16 bases remaining between them. CDR1 and CDR2 from the germline V gene are LNHDA and SQIVND (reference sequence). The CDR3 loop reads CASTIGEVSYGYTF. The CDR3, as DNA: TGTGCCAGTACCATCGGGGAGGTTAGCTATGGCTACACCTTC.

The rearrangement links TRBV13 to TRBJ1-5; TRBD1 matches 10 bases. The CDR3 consists of 17 residues. V trimming: 5 bases; J trimming: 0 bases; junction bases outside the gene matches: 7. CDR1 is PRHDT and CDR2 is FYEKMQ in the germline V gene (reference sequence). The CDR3 nucleotides are TGTGCCAGCAGCGACCAGACAGGGGGCTTTAGCAATCAGCCCCAGCATTTT. Amino acid sequence: CASSDQTGGFSNQPQHF.